These 4 T cell receptor beta chains originate from one sample sequenced in a study of T cell clonality in common variable immunodeficiency. Sequencing was performed with immunoSEQ multiplex PCR; in TCRdb, only in-frame clones are kept and a portion is missing. The record shows approximately 81,000 clones for this sample, with no singletons present. Sequenced: peripheral blood mononuclear cells. These receptors were collected from a person aged 18 to 75 in good health.

The sample holds many counts of this clone. The read terminates 3 residues before the CDR3 end, so the remaining end is supplied by the germline J gene. The chain employs TRBV24-1 and TRBJ2-1, with a weak D call TRBD1 (6 bases). CDR1 is KGHDR and CDR2 is SFDVKD in the germline V gene. The CDR3 extends over 16 amino acids. V shed 3 bases and J shed 2 bases, with 13 bases lying between them. CDR3 DNA, as far as it was read: TGTGCCACCAGTGATCCCAACAGGGTCCCCTACAATGAG. It codes for CATSDPNRVPYNE. The full CDR3 sequence reads CATSDPNRVPYNEQFF.

This clone was seen many times. The read stops 3 residues short of the end of the CDR3; the missing end is completed from the germline J gene. The chain employs TRBV10-3 and TRBJ2-7, with TRBD1 as a possible D gene (6 bases). Germline V lookup: CDR1 ENHRY, CDR2 SYGVKD. V lost 7 bases, J lost 6 bases, and 13 bases lay in between. The CDR3 has 12 residues. The DNA read from the CDR3 is TGTGCCATCACCGCAGGGGCCGGCGAG. Its protein is CAITAGAGE. The entire CDR3 is CAITAGAGEQYF.

This clone was detected many times. From the germline J gene comes the end of the CDR3, since the read stops 3 residues before it. The chain recombines TRBV5-5 with TRBJ2-7; D gene uncertain. The CDR3 totals 14 residues. Trimming cost V 0 bases and J 4 bases, with 11 bases left between them. CDR1 and CDR2 from the germline V gene are SGHKS and YYEKEE (reference sequence). CDR3 DNA, as far as it was read: TGTGCCAGCAGCTTGGACACCCGTTTGTACGAG. Translation gives CASSLDTRLYE. The CDR3 in its entirety is CASSLDTRLYEQYF.

This clone was counted at least ten times. The CDR3 is cut off 3 residues early in the read; its end comes from the germline J gene. The V call is TRBV30, the J call TRBJ2-2, with no clear D. The CDR3 is 14 residues long. V shed 4 bases and J shed 2 bases, with 11 bases lying between them. The germline gives CDR1 GTSNPN, CDR2 SVGIG (reference sequence). The CDR3: CAWNLLINTGELFF. CDR3 DNA (partial): TGTGCCTGGAATCTTTTAATTAACACCGGGGAG.